These 16 T cell receptor beta chains came from one sample sequenced in a study of vaccination effects on CD4 cells after COVID-19. Generated by immunoSEQ multiplex PCR, the TCRdb table keeps only in-frame clones and is missing some. The repertoire includes about 55,000 clones, roughly 76% of them detected once, and 18% sits in the top ten. Antigen-specific CD4+ T cells were expanded with viral peptide pools in the ViraFEST assay before sequencing. Culture lasted 10 days before CD4+ T cell isolation. Nucleocapsid antibodies were negative in the vaccine recipients, who had never had SARS-CoV-2 infection. These receptors' targets are unknown. Specimen: CD4+ T cells from PBMCs cultured with SARS-CoV-2 spike peptides, collected before COVID-19 vaccination. The receptors were sampled from a human donor who received a COVID-19 vaccine.

The chain couples TRBV3-1 (or the pseudogene TRBV3-2) to TRBJ2-5; a possible D gene is TRBD1 (5 bases). Trimming left V 5 bases short and J 7 bases short, with 11 bases between. Germline CDR1 LGHDT, CDR2 YNNKEL (reference sequence). The CDR3 length is 12 residues. The CDR3 reads CASSGAEGTQYF. CDR3 DNA: TGTGCCAGCAGCGGGGCAGAAGGGACCCAGTACTTC.

The V and J genes are TRBV5-1 and TRBJ1-1; TRBD1 matches at 12 bases. V was pared by 3 bases and J by 8 bases, with 2 bases of the junction left unmatched. Germline V gene data show CDR1 as SGHRS and CDR2 as YFSETQ. This CDR3 comprises 13 residues. DNA for the CDR3: TGCGCCAGCAGCTCCGGGACAGGGGGCGAAGCTTTCTTT. Its protein is CASSSGTGGEAFF. The whole variable domain, remainder taken from reference TRBV5-1 and TRBJ1-1, is KAGVTQTPRYLIKTRGQQVTLSCSPISGHRSVSWYQQTPGQGLQFLFEYFSETQRNKGNFPGRFSGRQFSNSRSEMNVSTLELGDSALYLCASSSGTGGEAFFGQGTRLTVV.

CDR3 nucleotides: TGTGCCAGCAGTTACGATAAATCGAGGACTAGCGGAAACATTCAGTACTTC. Translating gives CASSYDKSRTSGNIQYF. The J gene is TRBJ2-4, the V gene TRBV6-2 or TRBV6-3; the match to TRBD2 covers 10 bases. Germline-derived CDR1 and CDR2 are MNHEY and SVGEGT. With V trimmed by 2 bases and J by 6 bases, 10 bases remained unmatched. The CDR3 is 17 residues long.

The chain recombines TRBV2 with TRBJ2-7; possible D gene TRBD1, 6 bases. The CDR3 loop spans 15 amino acids. V lost 0 bases and J 3 bases, leaving 12 bases between the germline ends. Germline CDR1 SNHLY, CDR2 FYNNEI. CDR3 DNA: TGTGCCAGCAGTGAAGCGCTTGCCAGGGGCTACGAGCAGTACTTC. It is translated as CASSEALARGYEQYF.

The chain joins TRBV7-2 to TRBJ2-1; D remains ambiguous. Per germline, CDR1 SGHTA and CDR2 FQGNSA. The CDR3 contains 15 residues. V lost 5 bases to trimming and J lost 0 bases, with 11 bases between them. CDR3 DNA sequence: TGTGCCAGCAGCCAGACTTATGACTCCTACAATGAGCAGTTCTTC. Its protein is CASSQTYDSYNEQFF.

V usage is TRBV5-1 and J usage is TRBJ1-4, with D unresolved. The CDR3 covers 12 residues. Germline-derived CDR1 and CDR2 are SGHRS and YFSETQ. Trimming cost V 5 bases and J 0 bases, with 2 bases left between them. Written as DNA, the CDR3 is TGCGCCAGCAGGGCAACTAATGAAAAACTGTTTTTT. It yields the protein CASRATNEKLFF.

The rearrangement links TRBV7-2 to TRBJ2-3, with a tentative D call TRBD2 (5 bases). Trimming removed 3 bases from V and 4 bases from J, with 11 bases in between. Germline values: CDR1 SGHTA, CDR2 FQGNSA. This CDR3 contains 14 residues. CDR3 in amino acids: CASSLRVVADTQYF. The CDR3 DNA reads TGTGCCAGCAGCTTGCGGGTTGTTGCAGATACGCAGTATTTT.

This clone was found a few times. The rearrangement joins TRBV11-2 to TRBJ2-1; TRBD1 is a possible D gene (5 bases). This CDR3 has 14 amino acids. Trimming removed 3 bases at V and 6 bases at J, with 12 bases between. Per the germline V gene, CDR1 is SGHAT and CDR2 is FQNNGV. CDR3 loop: CASSFSLGANEQFF. The CDR3 DNA sequence: TGTGCCAGCAGCTTCTCTCTAGGGGCCAATGAGCAGTTCTTC.

This clone was seen more than once but under ten times. V usage is TRBV30 and J usage is TRBJ1-2, with D possibly matching TRBD1 (5 bases). Germline V gives CDR1 GTSNPN, CDR2 SVGIG (reference sequence). Trimming pared 0 bases from V and 2 bases from J, leaving 13 bases between. There are 15 residues in the CDR3. The CDR3 sequence is CAWSVKSGTNYGYTF. CDR3 sequence (DNA): TGTGCCTGGAGTGTAAAGTCAGGGACCAACTATGGCTACACCTTC.

V is TRBV10-3 and J is TRBJ2-7, with D possibly being TRBD1 (7 bases). V shed 6 bases and J shed 5 bases, with 14 bases lying between them. Germline V gene lookup returns CDR1 ENHRY and CDR2 SYGVKD. The CDR3 sequence is 13 residues long. The CDR3 loop is CAIREGAGNEQYF. The CDR3, as DNA: TGTGCCATCAGGGAGGGGGCGGGGAACGAGCAGTACTTC.

This chain uses TRBV9 with TRBJ2-3; D perhaps matches TRBD2 (6 bases). The CDR3 is 16 residues long. Germline CDR1 and CDR2: SGDLS and YYNGEE. V was cut by 0 bases and J by 4 bases, with 15 bases left in between. The CDR3 is CASSVGASDFSDTQYF. DNA for the CDR3: TGTGCCAGCAGCGTAGGAGCTAGCGATTTCTCAGATACGCAGTATTTT. Combining the CDR3 with reference TRBV9 and TRBJ2-3 gives the whole variable domain DSGVTQTPKHLITATGQRVTLRCSPRSGDLSVYWYQQSLDQGLQFLIQYYNGEERAKGNILERFSAQQFPDLHSELNLSSLELGDSALYFCASSVGASDFSDTQYFGPGTRLTVL.

This rearrangement joins TRBV6-1 to TRBJ2-5; D is unresolved. The CDR3 spans 13 residues. The V gene's germline CDR1 is MNHNS and CDR2 SASEGT. V lost 0 bases, J lost 1 base, and 3 bases lay in between. The CDR3 DNA reads as TGTGCCAGCAGTGAAGCGGCCCAAGAGACCCAGTACTTC. Translating it yields CASSEAAQETQYF.

V gene TRBV19 combines with J gene TRBJ1-5; D unclear. V was clipped by 2 bases and J by 4 bases, with 3 bases between them. This CDR3 has 12 amino acids. The germline CDR1 and CDR2 sequences are LNHDA and SQIVND (reference sequence). CDR3 loop: CASSIRNQPQHF. In DNA form, the CDR3 reads TGTGCCAGTAGTATACGGAATCAGCCCCAGCATTTT.

This clone was seen once. The J gene is TRBJ2-3, the V gene TRBV28, with 10 bases lining up with TRBD2. CDR3 length: 12 residues. Germline trimming cut 8 bases from V and 5 bases from J; bases unmatched to any gene: 1. Looked up from germline, CDR1 is MDHEN and CDR2 is SYDVKM. CDR3 nucleotides: TGTGCCAGCCGACTAGCGGGAGATACGCAGTATTTT. As protein: CASRLAGDTQYF. Based on the CDR3 plus reference TRBV28 and TRBJ2-3, the full variable domain is DVKVTQSSRYLVKRTGEKVFLECVQDMDHENMFWYRQDPGLGLRLIYFSYDVKMKEKGDIPEGYSVSREKKERFSLILESASTNQTSMYLCASRLAGDTQYFGPGTRLTVL.

This clone was detected only once. V gene TRBV5-1 combines with J gene TRBJ1-3, with D maybe TRBD1 (6 bases). The CDR3 sequence is 15 residues long. CDR1 is SGHRS, CDR2 YFSETQ, per germline. V was pared by 0 bases and J by 0 bases, with 7 bases between. CDR3 protein: CASSLDRVSGNTIYF. The CDR3 DNA reads as TGCGCCAGCAGCTTGGACAGGGTCTCTGGAAACACCATATATTTT.

DNA of the CDR3: TGCAGCGTCGTACAGGGGCCGGGAGCGCCCCAGCATTTT. Its translation: CSVVQGPGAPQHF. V usage is TRBV29-1 and J usage is TRBJ1-5; 7 bases fit TRBD1. J gave up 9 bases and V 6 bases, and 11 bases lay outside the gene matches. This CDR3 is 13 amino acids long. Germline V gene sequence: CDR1 SQVTM, CDR2 ANQGSEA.